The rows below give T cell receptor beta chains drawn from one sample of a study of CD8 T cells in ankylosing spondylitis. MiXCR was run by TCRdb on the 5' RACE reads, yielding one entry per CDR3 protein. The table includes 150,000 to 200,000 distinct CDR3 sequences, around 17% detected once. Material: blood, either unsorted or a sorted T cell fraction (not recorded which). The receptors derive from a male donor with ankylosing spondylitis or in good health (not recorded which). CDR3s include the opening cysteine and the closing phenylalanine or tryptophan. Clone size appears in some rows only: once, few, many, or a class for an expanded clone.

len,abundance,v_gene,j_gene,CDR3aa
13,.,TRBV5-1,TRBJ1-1,CASSWDPNTEAFF
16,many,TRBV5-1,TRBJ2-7,CASSTSGTGFSYEQYF
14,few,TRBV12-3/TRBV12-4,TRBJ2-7,CASSLGEGAHEQYF
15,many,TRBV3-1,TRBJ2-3,CASSQDPPRTDTQYF
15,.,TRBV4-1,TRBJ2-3,CASTRGTSATDTQYF
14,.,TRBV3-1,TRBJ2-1,CASSPLSGTNEQFF
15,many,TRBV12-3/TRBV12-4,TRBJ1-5,CASRPTGDGAQPQHF
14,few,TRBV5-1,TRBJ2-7,CASSTSPESGEQYF
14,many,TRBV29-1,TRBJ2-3,CSVERGLGTDTQYF
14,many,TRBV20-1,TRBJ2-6,CSANPGGGANVLTF
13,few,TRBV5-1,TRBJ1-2,CASSLEAVYGYTF
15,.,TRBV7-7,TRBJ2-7,CASSPGQGLTYEQYF
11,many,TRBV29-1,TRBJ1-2,CSVAGNYGYTF
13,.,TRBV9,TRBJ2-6,CASRTSGANVLTF
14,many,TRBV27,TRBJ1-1,CASSWGGLNTEAFF
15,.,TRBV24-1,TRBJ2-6,CATSDPGQGNNVLTF
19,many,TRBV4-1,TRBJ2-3,CASSQERGWSGSGADTQYF
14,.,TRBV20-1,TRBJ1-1,CSAPEAGANTEAFF
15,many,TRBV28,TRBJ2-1,CASSGVTGGYNEQFF
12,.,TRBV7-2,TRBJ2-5,CASALTQETQYF
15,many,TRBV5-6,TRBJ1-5,CASSLGQDPNQPQHF
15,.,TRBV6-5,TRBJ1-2,CASSFLEGLGAGYTF
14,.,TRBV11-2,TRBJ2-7,CASSLNEGGDEQYF
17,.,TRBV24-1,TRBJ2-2,CATSARGEIRNTGELFF
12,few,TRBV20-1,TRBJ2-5,CSAELAGRSQYF
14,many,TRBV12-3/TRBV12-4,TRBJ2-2,CASSPDINTGELFF
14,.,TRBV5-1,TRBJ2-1,CASSLAVEYNEQFF
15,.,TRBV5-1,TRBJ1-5,CASSLDGASNQPQHF
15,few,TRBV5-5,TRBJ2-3,CASSPQVRGADTQYF
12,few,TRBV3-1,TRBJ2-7,CASSLLAGEQYF
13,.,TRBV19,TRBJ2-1,CAAWGGRGDEQFF
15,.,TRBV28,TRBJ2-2,CASSPRGVGTGELFF
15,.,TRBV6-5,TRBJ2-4,CASSYSDRGKNIQYF
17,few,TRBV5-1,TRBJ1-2,CASSLVMGRLHNYGYTF
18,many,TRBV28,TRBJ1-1,CASSYKLERGQLNTEAFF
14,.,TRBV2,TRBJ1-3,CASRPGHSGNTIYF
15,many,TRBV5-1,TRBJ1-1,CASSLSRGAGTEAFF
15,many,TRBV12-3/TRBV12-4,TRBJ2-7,CASSYGGRGSYEQYF
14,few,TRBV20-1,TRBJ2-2,CSARQGSNTGELFF
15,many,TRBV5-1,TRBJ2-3,CASSSDRGRSDTQYF
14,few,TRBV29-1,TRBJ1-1,CSVGTGTRGTEAFF
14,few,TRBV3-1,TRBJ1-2,CASSQGRGTYGYTF
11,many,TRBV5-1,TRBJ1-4,CASGNTRKLFF
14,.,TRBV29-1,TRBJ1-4,CSVNLQGAREKLFF
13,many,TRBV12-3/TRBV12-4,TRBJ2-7,CASSTTSGRAPYF
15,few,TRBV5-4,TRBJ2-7,CASSLVGGVSNEQYF
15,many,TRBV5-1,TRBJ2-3,CASRASGSSPDTQYF
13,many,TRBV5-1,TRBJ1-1,CASSFGEGTEAFF
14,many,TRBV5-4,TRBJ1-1,CASSGGQGGTEAFF
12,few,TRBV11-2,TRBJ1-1,CASSLPGNEAFF
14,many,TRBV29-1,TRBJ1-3,CSVELGNSGNTIYF